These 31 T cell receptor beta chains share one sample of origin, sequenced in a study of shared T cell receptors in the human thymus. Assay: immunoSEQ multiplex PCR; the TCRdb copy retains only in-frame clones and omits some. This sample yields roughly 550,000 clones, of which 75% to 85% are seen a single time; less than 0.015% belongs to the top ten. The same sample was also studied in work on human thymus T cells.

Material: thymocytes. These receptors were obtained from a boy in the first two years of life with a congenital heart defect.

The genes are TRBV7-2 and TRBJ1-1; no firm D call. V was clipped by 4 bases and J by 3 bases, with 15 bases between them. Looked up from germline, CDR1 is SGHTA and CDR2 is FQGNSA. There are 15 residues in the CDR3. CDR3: CASSYLREKDTEAFF. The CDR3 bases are TGTGCCAGCAGCTATCTTAGGGAGAAGGACACTGAAGCTTTCTTT.

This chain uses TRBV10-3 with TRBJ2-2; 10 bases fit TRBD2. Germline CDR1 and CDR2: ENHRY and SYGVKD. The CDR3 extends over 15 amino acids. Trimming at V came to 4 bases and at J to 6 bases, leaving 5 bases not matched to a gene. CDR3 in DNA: TGTGCCATCAGTGGGGCTAGCGGGAGATCCGGGGAGCTGTTTTTT. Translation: CAISGASGRSGELFF.

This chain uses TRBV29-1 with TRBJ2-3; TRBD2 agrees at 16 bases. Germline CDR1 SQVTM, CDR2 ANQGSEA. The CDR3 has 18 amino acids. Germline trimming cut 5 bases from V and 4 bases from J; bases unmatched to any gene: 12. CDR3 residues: CSVTGGTGTSGRADTQYF. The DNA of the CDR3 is TGCAGCGTTACGGGAGGCACCGGGACTAGCGGGAGGGCAGATACGCAGTATTTT.

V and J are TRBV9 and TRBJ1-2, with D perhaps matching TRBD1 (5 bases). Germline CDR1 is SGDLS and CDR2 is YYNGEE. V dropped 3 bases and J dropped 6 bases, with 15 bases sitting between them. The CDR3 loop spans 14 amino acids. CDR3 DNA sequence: TGTGCCAGCAGCGCCGTGCGGGGAGGGGATGGCTACACCTTC. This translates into CASSAVRGGDGYTF.

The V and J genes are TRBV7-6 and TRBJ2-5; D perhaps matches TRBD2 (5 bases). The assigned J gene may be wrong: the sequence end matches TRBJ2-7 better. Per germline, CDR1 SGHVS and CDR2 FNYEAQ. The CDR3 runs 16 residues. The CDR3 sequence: CASSLRPGSGECEQYF. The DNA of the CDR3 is TGTGCCAGCAGCTTAAGGCCTGGCTCTGGGGAGTGCGAGCAGTACTTC.

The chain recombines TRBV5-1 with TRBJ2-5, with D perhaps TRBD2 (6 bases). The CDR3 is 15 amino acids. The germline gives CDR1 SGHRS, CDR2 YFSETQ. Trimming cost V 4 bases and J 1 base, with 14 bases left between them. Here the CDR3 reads CASSPGPGLQETQYF. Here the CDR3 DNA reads TGCGCCAGCAGCCCTGGACCGGGACTCCAAGAGACCCAGTACTTC.

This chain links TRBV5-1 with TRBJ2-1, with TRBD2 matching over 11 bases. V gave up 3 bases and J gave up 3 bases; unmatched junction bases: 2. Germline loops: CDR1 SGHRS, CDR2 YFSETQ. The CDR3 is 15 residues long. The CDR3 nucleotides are TGCGCCAGCAGCTCCGGGACTAGCGGCTACAATGAGCAGTTCTTC. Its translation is CASSSGTSGYNEQFF.

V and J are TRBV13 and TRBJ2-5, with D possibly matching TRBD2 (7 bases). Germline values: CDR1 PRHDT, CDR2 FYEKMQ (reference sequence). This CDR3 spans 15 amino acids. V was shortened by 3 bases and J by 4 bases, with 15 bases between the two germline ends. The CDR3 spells CASSLRGGPGETQYF. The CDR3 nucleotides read TGTGCCAGCAGCTTGAGGGGGGGGCCGGGAGAGACCCAGTACTTC. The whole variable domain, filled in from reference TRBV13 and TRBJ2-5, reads AAGVIQSPRHLIKEKRETATLKCYPIPRHDTVYWYQQGPGQDPQFLISFYEKMQSDKGSIPDRFSAQQFSDYHSELNMSSLELGDSALYFCASSLRGGPGETQYFGPGTRLLVL.

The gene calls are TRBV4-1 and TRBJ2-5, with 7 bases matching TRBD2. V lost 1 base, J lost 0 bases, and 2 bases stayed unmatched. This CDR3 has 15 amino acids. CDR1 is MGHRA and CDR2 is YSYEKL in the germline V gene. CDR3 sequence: CASSQGREYQETQYF. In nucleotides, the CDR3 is TGCGCCAGCAGCCAAGGGCGGGAGTACCAAGAGACCCAGTACTTC.

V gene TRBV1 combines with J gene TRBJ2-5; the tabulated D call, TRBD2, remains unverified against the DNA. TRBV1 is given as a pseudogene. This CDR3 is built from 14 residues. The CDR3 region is CTSSQDPVEETQYF. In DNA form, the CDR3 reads TGCACCAGCAGCCAAGATCCGGTTGAGGAGACCCAGTACTTC.

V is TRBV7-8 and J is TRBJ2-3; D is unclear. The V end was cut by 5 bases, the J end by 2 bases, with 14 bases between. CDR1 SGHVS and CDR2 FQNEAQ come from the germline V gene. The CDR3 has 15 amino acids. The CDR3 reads CASSPRLDPTDTQYF. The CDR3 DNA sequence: TGTGCCAGCAGCCCCCGGCTAGACCCCACAGATACGCAGTATTTT.

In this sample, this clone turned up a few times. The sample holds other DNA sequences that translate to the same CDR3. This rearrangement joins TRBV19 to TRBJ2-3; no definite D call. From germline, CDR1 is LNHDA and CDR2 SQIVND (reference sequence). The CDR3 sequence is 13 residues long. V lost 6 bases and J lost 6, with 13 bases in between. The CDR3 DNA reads TGTGCCAGTAGCCCTCTGTTGAGGGATACGCAGTATTTT. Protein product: CASSPLLRDTQYF. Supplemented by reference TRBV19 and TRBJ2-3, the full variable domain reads DGGITQSPKYLFRKEGQNVTLSCEQNLNHDAMYWYRQDPGQGLRLIYYSQIVNDFQKGDIAEGYSVSREKKESFPLTVTSAQKNPTAFYLCASSPLLRDTQYFGPGTRLTVL.

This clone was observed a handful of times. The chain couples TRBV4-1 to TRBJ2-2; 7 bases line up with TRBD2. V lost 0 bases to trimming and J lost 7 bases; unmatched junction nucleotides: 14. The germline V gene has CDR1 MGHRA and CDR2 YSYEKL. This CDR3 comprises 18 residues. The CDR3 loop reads CASSQDRRGRGKNGELFF. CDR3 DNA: TGCGCCAGCAGCCAAGATCGACGCGGGAGAGGAAAGAACGGGGAGCTGTTTTTT.

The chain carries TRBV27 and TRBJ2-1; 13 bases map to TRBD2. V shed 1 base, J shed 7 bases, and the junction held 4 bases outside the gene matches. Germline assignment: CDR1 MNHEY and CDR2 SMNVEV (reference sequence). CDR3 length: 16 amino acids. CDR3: CASSLFRLAGGNEQFF. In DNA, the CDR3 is TGTGCCAGCAGTTTATTCCGACTAGCGGGAGGTAATGAGCAGTTCTTC.

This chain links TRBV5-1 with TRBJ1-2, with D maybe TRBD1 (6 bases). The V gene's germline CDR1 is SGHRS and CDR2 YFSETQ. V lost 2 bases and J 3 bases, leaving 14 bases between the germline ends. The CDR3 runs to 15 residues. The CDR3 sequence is CASSFGGAQDYGYTF. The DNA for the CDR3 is TGCGCCAGCAGCTTTGGGGGGGCGCAGGACTATGGCTACACCTTC.

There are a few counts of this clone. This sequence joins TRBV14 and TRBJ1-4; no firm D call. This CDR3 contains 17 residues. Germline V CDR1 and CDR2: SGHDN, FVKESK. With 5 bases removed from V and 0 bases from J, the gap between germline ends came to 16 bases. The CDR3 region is CASSKTPRRATNEKLFF. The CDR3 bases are TGTGCCAGCAGCAAAACCCCCCGGCGGGCAACTAATGAAAAACTGTTTTTT.

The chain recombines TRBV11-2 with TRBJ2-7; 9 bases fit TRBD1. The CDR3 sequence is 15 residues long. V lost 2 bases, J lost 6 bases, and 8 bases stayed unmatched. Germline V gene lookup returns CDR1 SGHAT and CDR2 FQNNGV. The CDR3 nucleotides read TGTGCCAGCAGCTTAAAATGGGGACAGGGTACCGAGCAGTACTTC. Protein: CASSLKWGQGTEQYF.

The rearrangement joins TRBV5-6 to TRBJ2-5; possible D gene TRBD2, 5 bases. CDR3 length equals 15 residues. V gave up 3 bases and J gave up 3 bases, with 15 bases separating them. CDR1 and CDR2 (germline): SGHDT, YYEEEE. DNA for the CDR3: TGTGCCAGCAGCTCCCGGCGGACTTACAAAGAGACCCAGTACTTC. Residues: CASSSRRTYKETQYF.

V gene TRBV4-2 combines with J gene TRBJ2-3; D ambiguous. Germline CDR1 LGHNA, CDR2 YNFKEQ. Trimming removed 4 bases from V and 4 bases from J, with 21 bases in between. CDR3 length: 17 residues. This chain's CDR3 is CASSPRGLYRGSDTQYF. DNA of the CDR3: TGTGCCAGCAGCCCCCGCGGTCTTTACCGTGGTTCAGATACGCAGTATTTT.

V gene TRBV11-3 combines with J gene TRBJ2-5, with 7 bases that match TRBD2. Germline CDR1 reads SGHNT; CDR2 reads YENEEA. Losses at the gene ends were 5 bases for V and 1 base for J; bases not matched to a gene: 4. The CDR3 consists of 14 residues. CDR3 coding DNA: TGTGCCAGCAGCCTTAGCGGGTCCCAAGAGACCCAGTACTTC. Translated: CASSLSGSQETQYF.

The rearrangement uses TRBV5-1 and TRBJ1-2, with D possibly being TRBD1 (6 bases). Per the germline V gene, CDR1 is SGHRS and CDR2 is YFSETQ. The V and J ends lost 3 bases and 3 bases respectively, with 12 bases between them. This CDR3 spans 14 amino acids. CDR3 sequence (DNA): TGCGCCAGCAGCTGCACAGGGACCGACTATGGCTACACCTTC. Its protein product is CASSCTGTDYGYTF.

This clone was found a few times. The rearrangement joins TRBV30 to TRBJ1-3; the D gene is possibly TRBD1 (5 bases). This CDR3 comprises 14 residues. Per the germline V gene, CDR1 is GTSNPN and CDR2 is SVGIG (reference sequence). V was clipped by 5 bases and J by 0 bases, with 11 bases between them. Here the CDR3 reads CAWAGPPSGNTIYF. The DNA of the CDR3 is TGTGCCTGGGCAGGGCCCCCCTCTGGAAACACCATATATTTT.

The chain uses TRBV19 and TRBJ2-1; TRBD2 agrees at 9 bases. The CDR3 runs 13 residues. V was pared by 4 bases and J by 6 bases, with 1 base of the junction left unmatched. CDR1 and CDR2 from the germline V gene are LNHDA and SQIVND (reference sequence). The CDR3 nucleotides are TGTGCCAGTAGTACACTAGCGGGCAATGAGCAGTTCTTC. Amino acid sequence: CASSTLAGNEQFF.

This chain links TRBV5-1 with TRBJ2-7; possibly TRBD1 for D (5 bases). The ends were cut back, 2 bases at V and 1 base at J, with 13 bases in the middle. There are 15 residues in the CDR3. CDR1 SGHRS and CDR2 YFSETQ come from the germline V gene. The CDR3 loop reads CASSLKAGSSYEQYF. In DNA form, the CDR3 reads TGCGCCAGCAGCTTAAAAGCAGGGTCTTCCTACGAGCAGTACTTC.

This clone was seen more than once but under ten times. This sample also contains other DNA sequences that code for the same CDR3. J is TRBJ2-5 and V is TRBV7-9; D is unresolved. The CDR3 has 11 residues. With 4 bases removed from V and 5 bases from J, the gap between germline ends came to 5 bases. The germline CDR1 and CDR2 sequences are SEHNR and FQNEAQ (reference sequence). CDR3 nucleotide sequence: TGTGCCAGCAGCTCCGGGGAGACCCAGTACTTC. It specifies CASSSGETQYF.

The CDR3 DNA is TGTGCCAGCAGTCCGACAGGGGCGGAAGCTTTCTTT. Protein sequence: CASSPTGAEAFF. The chain employs TRBV27 and TRBJ1-1; TRBD1 agrees at 8 bases. Losses at the gene ends were 5 bases for V and 8 bases for J; bases not matched to a gene: 4. This CDR3 has 12 amino acids. The V gene's germline CDR1 is MNHEY and CDR2 SMNVEV (reference sequence).

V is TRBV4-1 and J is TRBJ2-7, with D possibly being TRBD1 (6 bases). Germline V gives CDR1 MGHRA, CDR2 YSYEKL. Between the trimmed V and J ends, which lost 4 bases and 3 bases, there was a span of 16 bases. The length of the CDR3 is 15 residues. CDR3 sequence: CASSRTDGGGYEQYF. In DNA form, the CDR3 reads TGCGCCAGCAGCCGAACGGATGGGGGCGGCTACGAGCAGTACTTC.

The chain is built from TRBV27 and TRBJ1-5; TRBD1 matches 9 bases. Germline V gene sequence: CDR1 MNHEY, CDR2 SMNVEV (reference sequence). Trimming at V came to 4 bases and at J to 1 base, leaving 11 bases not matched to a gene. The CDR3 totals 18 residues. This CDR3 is CASSWSRGQGVSNQPQHF. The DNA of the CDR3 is TGTGCCAGCAGTTGGAGTCGGGGACAGGGTGTGAGCAATCAGCCCCAGCATTTT.

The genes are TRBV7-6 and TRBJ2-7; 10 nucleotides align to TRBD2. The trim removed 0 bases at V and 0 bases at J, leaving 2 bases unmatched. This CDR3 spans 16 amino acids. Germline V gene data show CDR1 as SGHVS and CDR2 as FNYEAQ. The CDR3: CASSLAQREGSYEQYF. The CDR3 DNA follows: TGTGCCAGCAGCTTAGCTCAGCGGGAGGGCTCCTACGAGCAGTACTTC.

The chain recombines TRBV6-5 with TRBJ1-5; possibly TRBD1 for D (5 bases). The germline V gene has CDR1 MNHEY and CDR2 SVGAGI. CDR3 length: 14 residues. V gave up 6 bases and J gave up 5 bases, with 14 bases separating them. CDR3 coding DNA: TGTGCCAGCAGCCAAGGGTGGGGGGATCAGCCCCAGCATTTT. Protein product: CASSQGWGDQPQHF.

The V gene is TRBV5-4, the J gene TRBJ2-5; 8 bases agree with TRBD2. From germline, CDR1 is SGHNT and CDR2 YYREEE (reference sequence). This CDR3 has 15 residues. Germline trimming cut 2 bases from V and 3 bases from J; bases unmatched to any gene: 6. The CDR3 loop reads CASSLNSGGKETQYF. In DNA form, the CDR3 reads TGTGCCAGCAGCTTAAACAGCGGGGGAAAAGAGACCCAGTACTTC.